These T cell receptor beta chains were read from a single sample in a study of technical replicates of blood from a handful of donors. Repertoires were generated with immunoSEQ multiplex PCR, while TCRdb's copy carries only in-frame clones and drops some. Of about 70,000 clones in the sample, approximately 94% were seen once. Sequenced material: T cells isolated from PBMCs. These receptors originate from a human donor in good health. Each CDR3 is given with its conserved first and last residue. Each record gives: J gene, V gene, D gene, CDR3 protein. The D gene is left open where the match is weak.

j_call: TRBJ2-7
v_call: TRBV7-8
d_call: TRBD1
cdr3_aa: CASSFGGQAYEQYF

j_call: TRBJ1-3
v_call: TRBV30
d_call: TRBD1
cdr3_aa: CAWSVLGQGRGNTIYF

j_call: TRBJ1-1
v_call: TRBV7-9
d_call: NA
cdr3_aa: CASSSYRENTEAFF

j_call: TRBJ2-5
v_call: TRBV4-3
d_call: NA
cdr3_aa: CASSQGTIQETQYF

j_call: TRBJ2-7
v_call: TRBV18
d_call: TRBD2
cdr3_aa: CASSPTSGDYEQYF

j_call: TRBJ1-3
v_call: TRBV29-1
d_call: NA
cdr3_aa: CSVLQDDSGNTIYF

j_call: TRBJ1-2
v_call: TRBV5-6
d_call: TRBD1
cdr3_aa: CASSYPGTEADGYTF

j_call: TRBJ2-2
v_call: TRBV11-3
d_call: NA
cdr3_aa: CASSGAGTSNTGELFF

j_call: TRBJ2-7
v_call: TRBV6-5
d_call: TRBD1
cdr3_aa: CATGARSYEQYF

j_call: TRBJ2-7
v_call: TRBV7-2
d_call: NA
cdr3_aa: CASSLDGGYEQYF

j_call: TRBJ1-1
v_call: TRBV19
d_call: NA
cdr3_aa: CASSEQLNTEAFF

j_call: TRBJ2-7
v_call: TRBV27
d_call: TRBD2
cdr3_aa: CASTLAGGADEQYF

j_call: TRBJ2-2
v_call: TRBV7-9
d_call: TRBD2
cdr3_aa: CASSLLAGRTGELFF

j_call: TRBJ2-4
v_call: TRBV7-2
d_call: TRBD1
cdr3_aa: CASSLRQGGDIQYF

j_call: TRBJ2-7
v_call: TRBV9
d_call: TRBD1
cdr3_aa: CASSVAGTDSYEQYF

j_call: TRBJ2-6
v_call: TRBV5-1
d_call: NA
cdr3_aa: CASSLLAPSGANVLTF

j_call: TRBJ2-1
v_call: TRBV5-1
d_call: NA
cdr3_aa: CASSQLNPGYNEQFF

j_call: TRBJ2-1
v_call: TRBV7-3
d_call: NA
cdr3_aa: CASSLTTGDEQFF

j_call: TRBJ2-7
v_call: TRBV5-4
d_call: TRBD2
cdr3_aa: CASSSRTSSPYEQYF